This entry concerns a single TCR beta chain. This sample is drawn from a study of radiotherapy plus CTLA-4 blockade in lung cancer. Study background: Objective responses were seen in more than 15% of patients, disease control in 31%.

Sequencing was performed with immunoSEQ multiplex PCR; in TCRdb, only in-frame clones are kept and a portion is missing. The sample records roughly 130,000 clones, about nine tenths being singletons. The TCR sequence derives from a human donor with non-small cell lung cancer that progressed on radiotherapy plus ipilimumab. Sequenced here: peripheral blood, sampled from a patient treated with radiotherapy plus ipilimumab.

The CDR3, as DNA: TGTGCCTGGAGGAGCGGGAGTAACACCGGGGAGCTGTTTTTT. This translates into CAWRSGSNTGELFF. The rearrangement uses TRBV30 and TRBJ2-2, with 8 positions matching TRBD2. The CDR3 is 14 residues long. CDR1 and CDR2 (germline): GTSNPN, SVGIG (reference sequence). Trimming cost V 3 bases and J 2 bases; bases outside gene matches: 2. The full variable domain, its missing parts supplied by reference TRBV30 and TRBJ2-2, is SQTIHQWPATLVQPVGSPLSLECTVEGTSNPNLYWYRQAAGRGLQLLFYSVGIGQISSEVPQNLSASRPQDRQFILSSKKLLLSDSGFYLCAWRSGSNTGELFFGEGSRLTVL.